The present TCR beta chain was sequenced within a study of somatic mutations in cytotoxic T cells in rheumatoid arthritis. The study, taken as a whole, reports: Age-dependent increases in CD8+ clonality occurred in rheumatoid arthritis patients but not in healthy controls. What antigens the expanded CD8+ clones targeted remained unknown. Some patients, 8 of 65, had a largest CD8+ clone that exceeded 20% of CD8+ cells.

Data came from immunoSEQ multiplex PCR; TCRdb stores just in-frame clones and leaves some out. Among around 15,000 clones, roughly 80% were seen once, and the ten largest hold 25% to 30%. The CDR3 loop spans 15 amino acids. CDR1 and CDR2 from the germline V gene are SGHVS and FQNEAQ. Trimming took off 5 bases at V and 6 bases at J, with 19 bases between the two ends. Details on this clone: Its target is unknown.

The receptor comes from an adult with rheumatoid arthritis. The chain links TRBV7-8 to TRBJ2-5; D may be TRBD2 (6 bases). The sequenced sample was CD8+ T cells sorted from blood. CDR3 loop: CASSDPHGSSKTQYF. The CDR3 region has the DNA TGTGCCAGCAGCGACCCCCACGGGAGTTCAAAGACCCAGTACTTC.